These 21 T cell receptor beta chains share one sample of origin, sequenced in a study of T cells after yellow fever vaccination. TCRdb re-called the 5' RACE reads with MiXCR, one entry per CDR3 protein. The sample comprises hundreds of thousands of distinct CDR3 sequences, approximately 19% of which are singletons, and about a sixth rests with the top ten. This specimen was PBMCs, taken before the yellow fever booster vaccination. These TCRs come from a man younger than 30 who received the YFV17D yellow fever vaccine.

The chain recombines TRBV7-2 with TRBJ2-2, with 9 positions matching TRBD1. The V segment lost 6 bases and the J segment 7 bases; nucleotides outside the gene matches: 9. Germline-derived CDR1 and CDR2 are SGHTA and FQGNSA. This CDR3 has 15 amino acids. CDR3 DNA sequence: TGTGCCAGCAGACCACAGGGGGCGCATATCGGGGAGCTGTTTTTT. Residues: CASRPQGAHIGELFF.

This clonotype came up a few times. The chain employs TRBV6-6 and TRBJ2-2; 8 bases are a match to TRBD2. Unmatched junction bases numbered 11, after V lost 6 bases and J lost 2 bases. Germline V lookup: CDR1 MNHNY, CDR2 SVGAGI (reference sequence). The CDR3 runs to 17 residues. CDR3 bases: TGTGCCAGCAGCCGCCGCAGGGGACTAGTAAACACCGGGGAGCTGTTTTTT. Translated: CASSRRRGLVNTGELFF.

This chain connects TRBV20-1 to TRBJ1-6; 7 nucleotides match TRBD1. This CDR3 region has 15 residues. Germline loops: CDR1 DFQATT, CDR2 SNEGSKA (reference sequence). The CDR3 protein is CSPAQGSSYNSPLHF. In DNA form, the CDR3 reads TGCAGCCCAGCACAGGGGAGCTCCTATAATTCACCCCTCCACTTT.

This clonotype was picked up a small number of times. The chain is built from TRBV4-2 and TRBJ1-3, with a weak D call TRBD1 (6 bases). Germline lookup yields CDR1 LGHNA and CDR2 YNFKEQ. This CDR3 spans 16 amino acids. The V gene lost 0 bases and the J gene lost 1 base, with 10 bases spanning the gap. As DNA, the CDR3 is TGTGCCAGCAGCCAAGATCCGGGGGCATCTGGAAACACCATATATTTT. It encodes CASSQDPGASGNTIYF.

This clonotype was seen only a few times. The CDR3 protein is CASSPGTVMNTEAFF. In nucleotides, the CDR3 is TGTGCCAGCAGTCCCGGGACCGTTATGAACACTGAAGCTTTCTTT. The V call is TRBV6-1, the J call TRBJ1-1; possible D gene TRBD1, 5 bases. V was shortened by 5 bases and J by 0 bases, with 13 bases between the two germline ends. The CDR3 runs to 15 residues. Germline-derived CDR1 and CDR2 are MNHNS and SASEGT.

The rearrangement uses TRBV7-2 and TRBJ2-1, with 10 bases aligning to TRBD2. The germline V gene encodes CDR1 SGHTA and CDR2 FQGNSA. V was clipped by 5 bases and J by 8 bases; unmatched bases: 3. The CDR3 has 13 residues. CDR3 in DNA: TGTGCCAGCAGCATTGGGACTAGCGATGAGCAGTTCTTC. This translates into CASSIGTSDEQFF.

The chain is built from TRBV7-2 and TRBJ2-6; TRBD2 aligns across 11 bases. CDR1 is SGHTA, CDR2 FQGNSA, per germline. V was clipped by 3 bases and J by 0 bases; unmatched bases: 4. This CDR3 spans 18 amino acids. CDR3 sequence (DNA): TGTGCCAGCAGCTTGACGACTAGCGGGGCCTCTGGGGCCAACGTCCTGACTTTC. It encodes CASSLTTSGASGANVLTF.

This clonotype was found once. The genes are TRBV7-8 and TRBJ2-1; weak D call: TRBD2 (7 bases). V shed 5 bases and J shed 7 bases, with 18 bases lying between them. The germline gives CDR1 SGHVS, CDR2 FQNEAQ. This CDR3 is built from 15 residues. The CDR3 nucleotides are TGTGCCAGCAGCCTTACTTGGGGGGGCAAAAATGAGCAGTTCTTC. It encodes CASSLTWGGKNEQFF.

V and J are TRBV11-2 and TRBJ1-2, with 9 bases aligning to TRBD1. Trimming cost V 5 bases and J 7 bases; bases outside gene matches: 11. Germline CDR1 and CDR2: SGHAT and FQNNGV. The CDR3 covers 15 residues. This CDR3 is CASSGFRDRAAGYTF. The CDR3 region has the DNA TGTGCCAGCAGCGGATTCCGGGACAGGGCGGCTGGCTACACCTTC.

This clonotype was picked up a small number of times. V usage is TRBV7-2 and J usage is TRBJ2-7; D perhaps matches TRBD2 (5 bases). Germline CDR1 is SGHTA and CDR2 is FQGNSA. This CDR3 is built from 13 residues. The ends were cut back, 8 bases at V and 2 bases at J, with 13 bases in the middle. CDR3 DNA sequence: TGTGCCAGCGAGGGCCTAGTCCCCTACGAGCAGTACTTC. Translation: CASEGLVPYEQYF.

The chain uses TRBV2 and TRBJ1-6; D call uncertain. The CDR3 runs to 15 residues. With 0 bases removed from V and 5 bases from J, the gap between germline ends came to 8 bases. The V gene's germline CDR1 is SNHLY and CDR2 FYNNEI. CDR3: CASSEASGNNSPLHF. In DNA form, the CDR3 reads TGTGCCAGCAGTGAAGCGTCCGGTAATAATTCACCCCTCCACTTT.

This chain joins TRBV11-2 and TRBJ2-2, with D possibly called TRBD1 or TRBD2 (5 bases each). The germline gives CDR1 SGHAT, CDR2 FQNNGV. This CDR3 has 15 residues. With 3 bases removed from V and 3 bases from J, the gap between germline ends came to 11 bases. The CDR3 sequence: CASSLGVTDTGELFF. The CDR3 nucleotides are TGTGCCAGCAGCTTGGGGGTAACCGACACCGGGGAGCTGTTTTTT.

The J gene is TRBJ2-5, the V gene TRBV9; unclear D gene. The CDR3 extends over 14 amino acids. Trimming removed 2 bases at V and 4 bases at J, with 12 bases between. Germline CDR1 is SGDLS and CDR2 is YYNGEE. The CDR3 nucleotides are TGTGCCAGCAGCGTCGGCAATTCCCCAGAGACCCAGTACTTC. Translating gives CASSVGNSPETQYF.

This clonotype has a handful of counts. The V call is TRBV29-1, the J call TRBJ1-2; D not resolved. Germline V gene lookup returns CDR1 SQVTM and CDR2 ANQGSEA. The CDR3 is made up of 14 amino acids. V gave up 3 bases and J gave up 2 bases, with 13 bases separating them. CDR3 in DNA: TGCAGCGTTGAGGAGCCGCCGAGGAACTATGGCTACACCTTC. Its translation is CSVEEPPRNYGYTF.

This clonotype appeared a few times. The V and J genes are TRBV4-1 and TRBJ1-4, with no clear D. Germline V lookup: CDR1 MGHRA, CDR2 YSYEKL. The CDR3 length is 15 residues. V shed 4 bases and J shed 8 bases, with 17 bases lying between them. The CDR3: CASSPLSGGLEKLFF. In nucleotides, the CDR3 is TGCGCCAGCAGCCCCCTTTCCGGAGGTTTGGAAAAACTGTTTTTT.

This clonotype has just a few counts. The chain employs TRBV6-1 and TRBJ2-7, with D unclear. The germline V and J ends were trimmed by 8 bases and 0 bases, with 14 bases remaining between them. The length of the CDR3 is 14 residues. From germline, CDR1 is MNHNS and CDR2 SASEGT. In DNA form, the CDR3 reads TGTGCCAGCGAATCGGGCGGTAGCTCCTACGAGCAGTACTTC. Protein: CASESGGSSYEQYF.

This clonotype was detected only a few times. The V call is TRBV7-9, the J call TRBJ2-7; D assignment may be TRBD1 or TRBD2 (7 bases each). The CDR3 consists of 13 residues. Germline CDR1 is SEHNR and CDR2 is FQNEAQ (reference sequence). Trimming pared 5 bases from V and 7 bases from J, leaving 15 bases between. The CDR3 coding sequence is TGTGCCAGCAGCCCAGGGGGGGGCAATGAGCAGTACGTC. Its protein is CASSPGGGNEQYV.

The V gene is TRBV4-3, the J gene TRBJ2-2; perhaps TRBD1 as D (5 bases). The CDR3 runs 17 residues. Germline values: CDR1 LGHNA, CDR2 YSLEER. V lost 0 bases, J lost 5 bases, and 16 bases lay in between. The CDR3 nucleotides read TGCGCCAGCAGCCAAGACTTAGGTCAGGGCGAAACCGGGGAGCTGTTTTTT. Its protein product is CASSQDLGQGETGELFF.

V gene TRBV4-3 combines with J gene TRBJ1-3; D is undetermined. Trimming shortened V by 0 bases and J by 2 bases, and 11 bases separated the two germline ends. CDR1 and CDR2 from the germline V gene are LGHNA and YSLEER. The CDR3 has 16 amino acids. CDR3 DNA: TGCGCCAGCAGCCAAGACTTCAGCGACCCTGGAAACACCATATATTTT. Translated: CASSQDFSDPGNTIYF.

V is TRBV5-4 and J is TRBJ2-3; 10 bases agree with TRBD2. This CDR3 is built from 14 residues. V shed 2 bases, J shed 13 bases, and the junction held 10 bases outside the gene matches. The germline CDR1 and CDR2 sequences are SGHNT and YYREEE (reference sequence). CDR3 coding DNA: TGTGCCAGCAGCTTCCCCGGACTAGCGGCGAAAAAGTATTTT. Its protein is CASSFPGLAAKKYF.

This clonotype was observed a handful of times. The chain joins TRBV5-1 to TRBJ1-4, with 9 positions matching TRBD1. Germline V gene data show CDR1 as SGHRS and CDR2 as YFSETQ. Trimming removed 4 bases from V and 8 bases from J; junction bases left unmatched: 6. This CDR3 is built from 14 residues. CDR3 bases: TGCGCCAGCAGCGTGGACAGGGGCCGAGAAAAACTGTTTTTT. It specifies CASSVDRGREKLFF.